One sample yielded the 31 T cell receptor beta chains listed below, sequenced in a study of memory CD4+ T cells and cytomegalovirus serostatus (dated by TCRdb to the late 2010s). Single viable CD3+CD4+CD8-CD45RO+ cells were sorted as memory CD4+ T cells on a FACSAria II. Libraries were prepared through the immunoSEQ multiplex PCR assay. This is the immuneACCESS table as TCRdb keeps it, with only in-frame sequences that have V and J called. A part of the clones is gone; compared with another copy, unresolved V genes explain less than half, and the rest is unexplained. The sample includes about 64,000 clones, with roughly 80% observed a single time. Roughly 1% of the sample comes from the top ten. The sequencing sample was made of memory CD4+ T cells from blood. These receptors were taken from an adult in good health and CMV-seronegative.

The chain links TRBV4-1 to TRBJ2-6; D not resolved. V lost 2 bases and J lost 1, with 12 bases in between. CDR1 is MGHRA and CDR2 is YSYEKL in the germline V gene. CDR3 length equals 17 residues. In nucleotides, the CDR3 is TGCGCCAGCAGCCAACTTCCGGGCCCTTCTGGGGCCAACGTCCTGACTTTC. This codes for CASSQLPGPSGANVLTF.

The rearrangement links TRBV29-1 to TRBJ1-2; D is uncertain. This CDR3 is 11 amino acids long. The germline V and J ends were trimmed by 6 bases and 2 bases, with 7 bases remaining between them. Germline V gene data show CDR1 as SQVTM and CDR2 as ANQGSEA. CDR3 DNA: TGCAGCGTCGGAGAGAACTATGGCTACACCTTC. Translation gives CSVGENYGYTF.

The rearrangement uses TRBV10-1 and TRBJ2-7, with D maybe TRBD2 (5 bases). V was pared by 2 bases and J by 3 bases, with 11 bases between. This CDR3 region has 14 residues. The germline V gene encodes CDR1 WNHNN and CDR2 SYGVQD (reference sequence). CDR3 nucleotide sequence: TGCGCCAGCAGTGAGGGACTGGTTGGCTACGAGCAGTACTTC. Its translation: CASSEGLVGYEQYF.

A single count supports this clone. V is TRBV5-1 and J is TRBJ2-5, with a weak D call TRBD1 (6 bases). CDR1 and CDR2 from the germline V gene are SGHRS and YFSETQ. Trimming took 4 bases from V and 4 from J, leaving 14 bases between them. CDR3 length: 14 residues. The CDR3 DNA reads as TGCGCCAGCAGCACCGGACAGTTGGGAGAGACCCAGTACTTC. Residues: CASSTGQLGETQYF.

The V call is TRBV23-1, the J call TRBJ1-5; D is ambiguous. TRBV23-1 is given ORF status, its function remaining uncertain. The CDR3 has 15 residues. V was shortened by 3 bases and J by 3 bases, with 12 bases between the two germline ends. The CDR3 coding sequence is TGCGCCAGCAGTCATTGTTCGATAGACAATCAGCCCCAGCATTTT. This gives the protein CASSHCSIDNQPQHF.

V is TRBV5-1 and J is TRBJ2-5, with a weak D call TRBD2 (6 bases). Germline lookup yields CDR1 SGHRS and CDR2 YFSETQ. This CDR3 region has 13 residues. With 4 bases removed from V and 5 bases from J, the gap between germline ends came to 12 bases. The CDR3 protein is CASSLSGVETQYF. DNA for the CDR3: TGCGCCAGCAGCCTCTCGGGGGTCGAGACCCAGTACTTC.

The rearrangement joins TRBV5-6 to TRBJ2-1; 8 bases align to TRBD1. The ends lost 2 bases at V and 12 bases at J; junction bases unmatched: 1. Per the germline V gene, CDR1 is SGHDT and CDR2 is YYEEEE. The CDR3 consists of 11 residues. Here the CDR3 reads CASSFDRGQFF. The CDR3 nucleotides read TGTGCCAGCAGCTTCGACAGGGGGCAGTTCTTC.

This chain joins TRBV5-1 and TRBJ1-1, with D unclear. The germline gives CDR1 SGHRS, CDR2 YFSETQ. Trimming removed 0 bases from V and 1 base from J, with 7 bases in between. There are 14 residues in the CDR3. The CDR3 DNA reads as TGCGCCAGCAGCTTGGAGGGATGGAACACTGAAGCTTTCTTT. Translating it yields CASSLEGWNTEAFF.

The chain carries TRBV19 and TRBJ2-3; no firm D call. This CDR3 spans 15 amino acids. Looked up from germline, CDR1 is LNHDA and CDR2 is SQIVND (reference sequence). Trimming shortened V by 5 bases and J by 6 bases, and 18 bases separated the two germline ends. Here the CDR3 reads CASSVTGPPRDTQYF. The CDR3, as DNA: TGTGCCAGTAGTGTTACGGGTCCCCCGAGGGATACGCAGTATTTT.

CDR3 bases: TGTGCCAGTAGTATACAGGGGGCGAGCAATCAGCCCCAGCATTTT. It yields the protein CASSIQGASNQPQHF. The J gene is TRBJ1-5, the V gene TRBV19; 8 bases fit TRBD1. Germline CDR1 LNHDA, CDR2 SQIVND (reference sequence). Trimming cost V 2 bases and J 1 base; bases outside gene matches: 1. The CDR3 is made up of 15 amino acids.

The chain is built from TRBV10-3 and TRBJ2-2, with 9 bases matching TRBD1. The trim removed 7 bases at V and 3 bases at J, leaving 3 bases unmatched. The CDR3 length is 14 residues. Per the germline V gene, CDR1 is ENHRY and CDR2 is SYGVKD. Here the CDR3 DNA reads TGTGCCATCACCAGGGACAGGGACACCGGGGAGCTGTTTTTT. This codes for CAITRDRDTGELFF.

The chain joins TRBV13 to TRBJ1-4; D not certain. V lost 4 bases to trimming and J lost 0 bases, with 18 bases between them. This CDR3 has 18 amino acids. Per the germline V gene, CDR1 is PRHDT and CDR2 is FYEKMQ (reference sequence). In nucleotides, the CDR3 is TGTGCCAGCAGCTCCTCCGGGGTCTTCTCGGCAACTAATGAAAAACTGTTTTTT. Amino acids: CASSSSGVFSATNEKLFF.

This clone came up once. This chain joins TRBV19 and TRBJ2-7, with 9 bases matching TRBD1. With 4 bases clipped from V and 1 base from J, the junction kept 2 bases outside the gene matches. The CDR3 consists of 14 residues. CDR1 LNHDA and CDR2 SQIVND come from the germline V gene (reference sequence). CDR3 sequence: CASSRGQGSYEQYF. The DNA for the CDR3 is TGTGCCAGTAGTAGGGGACAGGGATCCTACGAGCAGTACTTC.

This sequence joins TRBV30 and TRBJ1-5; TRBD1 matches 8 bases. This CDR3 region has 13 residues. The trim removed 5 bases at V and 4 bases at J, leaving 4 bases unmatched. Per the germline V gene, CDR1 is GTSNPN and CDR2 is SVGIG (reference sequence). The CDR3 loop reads CAWSTGGNQPQHF. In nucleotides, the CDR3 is TGTGCCTGGTCAACAGGGGGAAATCAGCCCCAGCATTTT.

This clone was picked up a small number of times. CDR3 in DNA: TGCGCCAGCAGCTTGGGGGTAGAAGAGACCCAGTACTTC. The encoded protein is CASSLGVEETQYF. The genes are TRBV5-1 and TRBJ2-5; D gene unclear. The V gene lost 0 bases and the J gene lost 3 bases, with 6 bases spanning the gap. The CDR3 is made up of 13 amino acids. Germline-derived CDR1 and CDR2 are SGHRS and YFSETQ. The full variable domain, rest sourced from reference TRBV5-1 and TRBJ2-5, is KAGVTQTPRYLIKTRGQQVTLSCSPISGHRSVSWYQQTPGQGLQFLFEYFSETQRNKGNFPGRFSGRQFSNSRSEMNVSTLELGDSALYLCASSLGVEETQYFGPGTRLLVL.

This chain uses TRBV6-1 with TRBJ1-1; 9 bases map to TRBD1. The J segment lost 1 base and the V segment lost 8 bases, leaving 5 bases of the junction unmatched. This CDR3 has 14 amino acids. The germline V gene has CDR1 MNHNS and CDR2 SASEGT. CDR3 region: CASRRTGANTEAFF. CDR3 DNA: TGTGCCAGCCGACGGACAGGGGCGAACACTGAAGCTTTCTTT.

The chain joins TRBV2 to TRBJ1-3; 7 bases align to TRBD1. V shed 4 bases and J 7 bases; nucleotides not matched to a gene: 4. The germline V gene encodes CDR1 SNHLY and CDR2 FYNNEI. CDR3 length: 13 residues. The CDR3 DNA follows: TGTGCCAGCAGTGGGACAGGCGGGAACACCATATATTTT. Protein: CASSGTGGNTIYF.

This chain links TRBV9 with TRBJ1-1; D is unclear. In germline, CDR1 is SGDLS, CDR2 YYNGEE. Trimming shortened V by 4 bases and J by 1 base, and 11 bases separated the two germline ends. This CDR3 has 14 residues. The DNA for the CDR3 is TGTGCCAGCAGCCTAGAGACGGCGAACACTGAAGCTTTCTTT. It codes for CASSLETANTEAFF.

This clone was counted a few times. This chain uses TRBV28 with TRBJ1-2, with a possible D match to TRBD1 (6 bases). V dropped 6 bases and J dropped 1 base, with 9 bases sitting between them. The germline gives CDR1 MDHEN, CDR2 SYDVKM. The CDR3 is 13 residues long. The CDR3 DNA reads TGTGCCAGCAGGGAACAGGGTAACTATGGCTACACCTTC. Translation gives CASREQGNYGYTF.

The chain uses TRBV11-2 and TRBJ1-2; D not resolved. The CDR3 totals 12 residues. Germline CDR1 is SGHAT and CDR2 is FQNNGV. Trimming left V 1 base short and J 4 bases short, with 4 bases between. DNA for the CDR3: TGTGCCAGCAGCTTAGGGTCCTATGGCTACACCTTC. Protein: CASSLGSYGYTF.

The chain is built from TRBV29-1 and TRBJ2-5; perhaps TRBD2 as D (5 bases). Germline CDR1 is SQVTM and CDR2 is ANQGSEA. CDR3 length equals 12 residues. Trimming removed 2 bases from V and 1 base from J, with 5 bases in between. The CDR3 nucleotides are TGCAGCGTTGAACGGGGCCAAGAGACCCAGTACTTC. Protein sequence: CSVERGQETQYF.

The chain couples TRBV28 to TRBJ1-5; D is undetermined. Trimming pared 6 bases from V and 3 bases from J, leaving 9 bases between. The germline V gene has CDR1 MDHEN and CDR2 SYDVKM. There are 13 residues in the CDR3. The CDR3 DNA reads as TGTGCCAGCAGCCTCACGCTCAATCAGCCCCAGCATTTT. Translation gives CASSLTLNQPQHF.

In DNA form, the CDR3 reads TGTGCCAGCAGCCAAGAGTGGCTAGCGGGAAGTGGTGAGCAGTTCTTC. Its translation is CASSQEWLAGSGEQFF. The chain employs TRBV4-2 and TRBJ2-1; 9 nucleotides line up with TRBD2. The CDR3 contains 16 residues. Germline CDR1 reads LGHNA; CDR2 reads YNFKEQ. V lost 0 bases and J lost 9; bases outside the gene matches: 9.

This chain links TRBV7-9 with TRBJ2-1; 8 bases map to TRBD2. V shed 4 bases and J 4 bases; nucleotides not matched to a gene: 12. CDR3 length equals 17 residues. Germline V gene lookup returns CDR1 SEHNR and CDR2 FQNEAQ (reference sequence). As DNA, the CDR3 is TGTGCCAGCAGCTCTCGGGGGGGATATACAAGATACAATGAGCAGTTCTTC. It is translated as CASSSRGGYTRYNEQFF.

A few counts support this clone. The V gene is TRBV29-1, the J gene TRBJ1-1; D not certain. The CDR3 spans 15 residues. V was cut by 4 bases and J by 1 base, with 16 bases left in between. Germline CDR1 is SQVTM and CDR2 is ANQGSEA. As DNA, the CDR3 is TGCAGCGTTGCCTCCCGTACTGGGCCGAACACTGAAGCTTTCTTT. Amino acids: CSVASRTGPNTEAFF.

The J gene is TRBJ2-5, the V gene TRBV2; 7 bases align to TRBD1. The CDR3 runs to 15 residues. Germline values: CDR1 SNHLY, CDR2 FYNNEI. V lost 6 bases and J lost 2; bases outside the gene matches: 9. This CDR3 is CASSGITGAQETQYF. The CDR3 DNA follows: TGTGCCAGCAGCGGAATTACAGGGGCGCAAGAGACCCAGTACTTC.

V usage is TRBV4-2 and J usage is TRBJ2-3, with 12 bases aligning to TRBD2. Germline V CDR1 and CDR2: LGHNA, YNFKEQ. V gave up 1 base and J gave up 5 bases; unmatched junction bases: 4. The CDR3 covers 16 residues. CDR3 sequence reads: CASSQGLAGVGDTQYF. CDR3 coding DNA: TGTGCCAGCAGCCAAGGACTAGCGGGAGTAGGAGATACGCAGTATTTT.

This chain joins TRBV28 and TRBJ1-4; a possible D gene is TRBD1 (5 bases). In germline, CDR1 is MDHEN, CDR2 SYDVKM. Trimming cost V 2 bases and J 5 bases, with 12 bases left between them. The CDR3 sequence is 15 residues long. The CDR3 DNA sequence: TGTGCCAGCAGTTTAGGGGGGACCGCGAATGAAAAACTGTTTTTT. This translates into CASSLGGTANEKLFF.

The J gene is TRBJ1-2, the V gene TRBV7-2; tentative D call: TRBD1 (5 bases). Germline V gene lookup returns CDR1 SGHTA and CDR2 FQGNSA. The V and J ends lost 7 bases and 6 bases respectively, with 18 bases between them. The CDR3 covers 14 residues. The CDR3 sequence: CASNRPGRADGYTF. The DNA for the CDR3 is TGTGCCAGCAACCGACCCGGCAGGGCTGATGGCTACACCTTC. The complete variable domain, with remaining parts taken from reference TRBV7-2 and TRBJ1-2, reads GAGVSQSPSNKVTEKGKDVELRCDPISGHTALYWYRQSLGQGLEFLIYFQGNSAPDKSGLPSDRFSAERTGGSVSTLTIQRTQQEDSAVYLCASNRPGRADGYTFGSGTRLTVV.

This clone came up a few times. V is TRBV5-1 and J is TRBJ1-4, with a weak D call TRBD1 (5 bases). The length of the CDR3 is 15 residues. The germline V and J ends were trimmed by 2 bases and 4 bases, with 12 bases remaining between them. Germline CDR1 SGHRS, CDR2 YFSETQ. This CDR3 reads CASSFGAGSNEKLFF. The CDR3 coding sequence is TGCGCCAGCAGCTTTGGGGCTGGGAGTAATGAAAAACTGTTTTTT.

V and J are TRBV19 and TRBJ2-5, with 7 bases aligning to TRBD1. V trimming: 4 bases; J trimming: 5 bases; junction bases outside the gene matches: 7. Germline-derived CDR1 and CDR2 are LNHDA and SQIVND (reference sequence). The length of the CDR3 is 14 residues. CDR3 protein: CASSKQGFDETQYF. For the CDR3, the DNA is TGTGCCAGTAGTAAACAGGGGTTCGACGAGACCCAGTACTTC.